This T cell receptor beta chain originates from a study of chemoradiotherapy in HPV16-positive cancers. Points from the study as a whole: The functional HPV-specific definition rests on just a couple of HPV16-positive patients.

The germline gives CDR1 LGHNT, CDR2 FRNRAP. This CDR3 contains 15 residues. The V and J ends lost 5 bases and 5 bases, in that order; junction bases with no gene match: 9. Sequencing used immunoSEQ multiplex PCR; TCRdb keeps in-frame clones, though not all of them. The data hold tens of thousands of clones, with more than 80% observed a single time. A remark on this clone: The antigen is not known.

The origin of this receptor is a human donor with HPV-associated anogenital cancer. V usage is TRBV12-5 and J usage is TRBJ2-5; 9 bases match TRBD1. Specimen: blood, collected from a patient who underwent chemoradiotherapy. Here the CDR3 reads CASGPGQGGIETQYF. CDR3 nucleotide sequence: TGTGCTAGTGGTCCGGGACAGGGAGGGATCGAGACCCAGTACTTC.